Here is one T cell receptor beta chain with its context. Its antigen is not identified. This sample was included in a study of T cell repertoires in cytomegalovirus infection. The wider study: Use of recently identified HLA-C-restricted and well-studied HLA-B-restricted CMV epitopes was part of the study. An indication of both CMV infection and matching HLA type came from public TCR beta signatures.

MiXCR, run by TCRdb on the reads, gives a single entry per CDR3 protein. The data show approximately 1,000,000 distinct CDR3 sequences, more than 25% seen once. CDR3 length equals 13 residues. V dropped 3 bases and J dropped 8 bases, with 13 bases sitting between them. Whole-study findings and limits: Cumulative frequency (of public TCR beta family members) identified carriers of CMV plus the relevant HLA. Across the ex vivo response, the dominant clonotypes were HLA-C-restricted CMV-specific TCR beta clonotypes.

Here the sequenced sample was cultured CD8+ T cells from PBMCs, taken from culture after CMV antigen stimulation. The genes are TRBV12-3 or TRBV12-4 and TRBJ1-2; no firm D call. The receptor comes from a human donor in good health (CMV status not recorded). Some clones in this sample may be carry-over from other donors' samples. The CDR3, as DNA: TGTGCCAGCAGTTTTTGGAACCTGGGGGGCTACACCTTC. This translates into CASSFWNLGGYTF.